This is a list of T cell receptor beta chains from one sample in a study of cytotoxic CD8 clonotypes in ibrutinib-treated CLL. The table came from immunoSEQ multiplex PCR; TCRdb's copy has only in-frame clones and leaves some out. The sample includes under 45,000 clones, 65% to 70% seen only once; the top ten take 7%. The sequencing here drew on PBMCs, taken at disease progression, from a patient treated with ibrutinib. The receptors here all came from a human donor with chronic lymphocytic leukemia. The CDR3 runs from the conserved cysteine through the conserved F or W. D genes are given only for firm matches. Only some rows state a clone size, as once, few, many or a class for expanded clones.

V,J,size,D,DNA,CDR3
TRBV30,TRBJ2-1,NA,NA,TGTGCCTGGAGTGATGTAAAAGGGCGTCGAGGGTACAATGAGCAGTTCTTC,CAWSDVKGRRGYNEQFF
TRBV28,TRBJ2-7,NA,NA,TGTGCCAGCCGAGCGGGCCGGAGCTCCTACGAGCAGTACTTC,CASRAGRSSYEQYF
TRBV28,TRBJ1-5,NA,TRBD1,TGTGCCAGCAGTAATGCACCGGGACAGGGGATTCAGCCCCAGCATTTT,CASSNAPGQGIQPQHF
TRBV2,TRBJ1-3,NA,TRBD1,TGTGCCAGCAGTTTTACAGGGGGCCCTTCTGGAAACACCATATATTTT,CASSFTGGPSGNTIYF
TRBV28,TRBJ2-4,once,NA,TGTGCCAGCAGTTTAGGCTGGGGCATTCAGTACTTC,CASSLGWGIQYF
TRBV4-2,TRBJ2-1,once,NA,TGTGCCAGCAGCCAAGGGAGTGGGGGCACCTACAATGAGCAGTTCTTC,CASSQGSGGTYNEQFF
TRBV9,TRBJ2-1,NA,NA,TGTGCCAGCAGCGGTTCAGATGCCGGGGATCTTAGCTCCTACAATGAGCAGTTCTTC,CASSGSDAGDLSSYNEQFF
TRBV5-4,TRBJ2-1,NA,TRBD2,TGTGCCAGCAGCTTGGAACTAGCGGCTTACAATGAGCAGTTCTTC,CASSLELAAYNEQFF
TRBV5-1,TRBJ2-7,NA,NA,TGCGCCAGCAGCTTGGTAGCGTCGACCTACGAGCAGTACTTC,CASSLVASTYEQYF
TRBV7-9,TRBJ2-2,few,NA,TGTGCCAGCAGCACAGGTGGACTCATCAACACCGGGGAGCTGTTTTTT,CASSTGGLINTGELFF
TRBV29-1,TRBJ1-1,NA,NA,TGCAGCGTTCAAAGCCAAGGGACGGAAGCTTTCTTT,CSVQSQGTEAFF
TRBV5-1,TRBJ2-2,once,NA,TGCGCCAGCACAAAAGTGGGAGATAACACCGGGGAGCTGTTTTTT,CASTKVGDNTGELFF
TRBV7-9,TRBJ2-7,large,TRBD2,TGTGCCAGCAGCTCTCAGCGGGAGACCCACGAGCAGTACTTC,CASSSQRETHEQYF
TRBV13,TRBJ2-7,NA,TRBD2,TGTGCCAGCAGCATACGCGGGACTAGCCGCGAGCAGTACTTC,CASSIRGTSREQYF
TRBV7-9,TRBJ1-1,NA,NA,TGTGCCAGCAGCTACTTAACTGAAGCTTTCTTT,CASSYLTEAFF
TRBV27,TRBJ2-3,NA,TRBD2,TGTGCCAGCAGTTTTGTAGCGGGGACAGATACGCAGTATTTT,CASSFVAGTDTQYF
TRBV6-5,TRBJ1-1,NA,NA,TGTGCCAGCAGTTACTTCGGCCTGGGTTTCTTT,CASSYFGLGFF
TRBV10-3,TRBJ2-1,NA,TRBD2,TGTGCCATCAGGTTGGCTAGCGGGAGCCATGAGCAGTTCTTC,CAIRLASGSHEQFF
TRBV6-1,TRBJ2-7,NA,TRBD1,TGTGCCAGCAGAGCCTCCGGGACAGGGCCCTACGAGCAGTACTTC,CASRASGTGPYEQYF
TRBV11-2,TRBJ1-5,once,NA,TGTGCCAGCAGCTTCAGTTCTTCATCTCAGCCCCAGCATTTT,CASSFSSSSQPQHF
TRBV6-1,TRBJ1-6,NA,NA,TGTGCCAGCAGTGAATGGACAGAAGTTTCATGCCACTTT,CASSEWTEVSCHF
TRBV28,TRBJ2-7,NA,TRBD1,TGTGCCAGCAGGGGGGACAGGGTGAACGAGCAGTACTTC,CASRGDRVNEQYF